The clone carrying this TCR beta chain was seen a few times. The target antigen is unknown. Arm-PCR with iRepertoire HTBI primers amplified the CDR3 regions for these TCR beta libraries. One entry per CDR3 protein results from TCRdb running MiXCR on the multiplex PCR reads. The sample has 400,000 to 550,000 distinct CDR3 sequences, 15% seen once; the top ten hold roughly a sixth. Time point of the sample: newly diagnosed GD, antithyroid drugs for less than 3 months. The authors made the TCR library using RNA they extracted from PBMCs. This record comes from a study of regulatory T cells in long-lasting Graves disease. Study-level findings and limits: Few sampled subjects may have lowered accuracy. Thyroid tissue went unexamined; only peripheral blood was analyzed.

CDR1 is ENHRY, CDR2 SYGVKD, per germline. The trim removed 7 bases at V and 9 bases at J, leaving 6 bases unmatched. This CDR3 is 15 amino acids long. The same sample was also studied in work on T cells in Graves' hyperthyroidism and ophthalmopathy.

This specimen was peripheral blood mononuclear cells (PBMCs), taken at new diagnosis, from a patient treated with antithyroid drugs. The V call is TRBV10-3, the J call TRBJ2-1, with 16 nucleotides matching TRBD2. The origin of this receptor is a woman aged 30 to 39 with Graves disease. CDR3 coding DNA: TGTGCCATCACCTCCGGGACTAGCGGGAGGGGTGAGCAGTTCTTC. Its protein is CAITSGTSGRGEQFF.